The subject of this entry is one T cell receptor beta chain. Its antigen remains unidentified. Base qualities are not recorded, but no much larger clone differs from it by a single base. This entry belongs to a study of blood T cell repertoires in COVID-19 (dated by TCRdb to 2018 to 2021). Concerning the study at large: The collaborator samples originated in the United States, Italy and Spain and spanned the acute and convalescent phases of COVID-19. Where HLA class I and class II types were available, the types were taken from metadata supplied by the sample provider, not from assay-based typing. The material from the prospective study consisted of cDNA or gDNA derived from T cells, B-cell-depleted T cells, or PBMCs. The samples were drawn from the first 160 participants of the ongoing ImmuneRACE study and from 950 to 1,500 subjects provided by 6 global collaborators. The sample metadata nearly always contained a de-identified subject ID, COVID-19 status, age in years and sex. The repertoires were released in a freely available public database intended as a resource for research on the immune response to SARS-CoV-2. The dataset comprised deeply sampled blood TCRbeta repertoires from subjects exposed to, actively infected with, or recovered from COVID-19.

TCRbeta CDR3 regions were amplified from genomic DNA by means of the immunoSEQ Assay, a bias-controlled multiplex PCR. On the study's bioinformatics: Nucleated cell counts per sample were estimated from amplification of reference gene primers within the assay. To quantify the absolute abundance of each unique TCRbeta CDR3 rearrangement, sequence reads were collapsed and filtered. For each sample, productive Simpson clonality was calculated as the square root of Simpson's diversity index across productive rearrangements. As stored in TCRdb, this immuneACCESS dataset retains in-frame rearrangements with V and J assigned. A fraction of the clones does not appear; measured against another copy, unresolved V genes explain less than half of the discrepancy, and the remainder lacks a known reason. V, J and clone size derive from that table, while D and trimming were established from the DNA sequence. The sample contains 50,000 to 70,000 clones, 75% to 80% of them found a single time. 22% of the sample is in the top ten clones.

The paper's findings and limits, for the study overall: The quantity of clinical and demographic metadata differed by source and by participant and was supplied without curation.

The collaborating institutions used their own protocols to collect whole blood in K2EDTA tubes. For TCRbeta analysis, collaborators shipped samples as frozen whole blood, isolated PBMCs, or DNA extracted from either of those sample types. The sequenced sample was peripheral blood. This receptor was obtained from a man aged 50-60 years with active or convalescent COVID-19.

The nucleotide sequence is given as TGTGCCTGGAGTGGTCCGAGATCGACAGATACGCAGTATTTT. It translates as CAWSGPRSTDTQYF. The sequence is built from TRBV30 and TRBJ2-3, with the D gene call left open. At the junction V is shortened by 1 base and J by 3 bases, with 11 bases in between. The cysteine opens and the phenylalanine closes a CDR3 of 14 amino acids. CDR3 DNA only is kept here, 42 bases in frame from base 1. CDR1 and CDR2 are drawn from the germline V gene (reference sequence): GTSNPN, SVGIG.